This TCR beta chain is from a study of T cell responses to AZD1222 COVID-19 vaccine. Study-wide background: Combined were second doses at about 4 or about 12 weeks.

Overall study results and limits: Clonal diversity was possibly underestimated, and the donors were mostly white British, with more females. Spike-specific TCR breadth and depth were elevated following two AZD1222 doses.

A remark on this clone: The antigen is not known.

The CDR3 runs to 15 residues. The V segment lost 6 bases and the J segment 1 base; nucleotides outside the gene matches: 4. Germline values: CDR1 SGHTA, CDR2 FQGNSA. Here immunoSEQ multiplex PCR was the method, and the copy in TCRdb shows in-frame clones only, minus some. The sample contains some 150,000 clones, 89% of which appear only once. The J gene is TRBJ2-2, the V gene TRBV7-2; 8 nucleotides line up with TRBD2. This clonotype was obtained from an adult in good health. The sample consisted of peripheral blood, taken on day 0 of AZD1222 vaccination. CDR3 in DNA: TGTGCCAGCAGACCTACTAGCGGGAACACCGGGGAGCTGTTTTTT. Translated: CASRPTSGNTGELFF.